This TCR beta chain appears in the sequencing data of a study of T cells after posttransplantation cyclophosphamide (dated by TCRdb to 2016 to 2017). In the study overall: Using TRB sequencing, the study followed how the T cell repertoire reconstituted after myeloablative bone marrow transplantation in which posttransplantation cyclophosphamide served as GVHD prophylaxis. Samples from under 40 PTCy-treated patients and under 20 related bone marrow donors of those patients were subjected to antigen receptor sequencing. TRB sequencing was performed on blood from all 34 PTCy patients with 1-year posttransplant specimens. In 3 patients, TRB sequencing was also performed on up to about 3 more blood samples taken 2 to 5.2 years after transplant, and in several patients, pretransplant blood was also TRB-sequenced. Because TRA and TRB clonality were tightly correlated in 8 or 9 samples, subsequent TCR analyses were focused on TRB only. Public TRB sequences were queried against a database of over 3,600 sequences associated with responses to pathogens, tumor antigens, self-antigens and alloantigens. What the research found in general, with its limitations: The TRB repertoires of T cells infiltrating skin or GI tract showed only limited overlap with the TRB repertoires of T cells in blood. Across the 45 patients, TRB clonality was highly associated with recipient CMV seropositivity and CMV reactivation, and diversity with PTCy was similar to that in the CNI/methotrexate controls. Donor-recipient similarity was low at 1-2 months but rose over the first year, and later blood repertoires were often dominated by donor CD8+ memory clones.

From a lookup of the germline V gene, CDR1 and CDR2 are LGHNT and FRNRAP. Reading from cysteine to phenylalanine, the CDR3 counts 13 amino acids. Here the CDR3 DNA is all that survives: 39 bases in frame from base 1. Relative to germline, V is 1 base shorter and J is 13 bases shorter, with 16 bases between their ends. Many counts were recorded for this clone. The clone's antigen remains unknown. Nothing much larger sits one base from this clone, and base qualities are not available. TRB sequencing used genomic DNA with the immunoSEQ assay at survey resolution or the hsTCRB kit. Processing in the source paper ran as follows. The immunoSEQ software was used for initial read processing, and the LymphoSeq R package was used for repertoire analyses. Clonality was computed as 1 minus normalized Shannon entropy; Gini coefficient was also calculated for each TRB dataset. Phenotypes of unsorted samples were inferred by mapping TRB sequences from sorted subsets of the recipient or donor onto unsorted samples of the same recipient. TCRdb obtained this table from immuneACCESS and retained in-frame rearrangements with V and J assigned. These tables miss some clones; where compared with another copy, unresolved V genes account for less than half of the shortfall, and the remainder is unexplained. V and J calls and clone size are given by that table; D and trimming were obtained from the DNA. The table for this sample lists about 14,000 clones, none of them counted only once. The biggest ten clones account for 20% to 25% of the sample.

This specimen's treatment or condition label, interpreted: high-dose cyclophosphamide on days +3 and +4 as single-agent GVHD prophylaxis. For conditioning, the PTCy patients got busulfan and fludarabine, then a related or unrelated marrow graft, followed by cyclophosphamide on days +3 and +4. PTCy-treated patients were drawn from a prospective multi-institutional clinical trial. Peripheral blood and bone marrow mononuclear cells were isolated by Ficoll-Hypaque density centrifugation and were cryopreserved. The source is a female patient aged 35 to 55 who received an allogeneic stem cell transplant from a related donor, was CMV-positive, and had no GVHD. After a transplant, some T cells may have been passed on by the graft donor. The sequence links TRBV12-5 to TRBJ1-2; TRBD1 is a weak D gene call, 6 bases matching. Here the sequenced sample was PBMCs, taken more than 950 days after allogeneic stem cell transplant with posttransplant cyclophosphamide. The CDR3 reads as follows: CASGLGKQGTGTF. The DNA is TGTGCTAGTGGTTTGGGGAAACAGGGCACCGGCACCTTC.